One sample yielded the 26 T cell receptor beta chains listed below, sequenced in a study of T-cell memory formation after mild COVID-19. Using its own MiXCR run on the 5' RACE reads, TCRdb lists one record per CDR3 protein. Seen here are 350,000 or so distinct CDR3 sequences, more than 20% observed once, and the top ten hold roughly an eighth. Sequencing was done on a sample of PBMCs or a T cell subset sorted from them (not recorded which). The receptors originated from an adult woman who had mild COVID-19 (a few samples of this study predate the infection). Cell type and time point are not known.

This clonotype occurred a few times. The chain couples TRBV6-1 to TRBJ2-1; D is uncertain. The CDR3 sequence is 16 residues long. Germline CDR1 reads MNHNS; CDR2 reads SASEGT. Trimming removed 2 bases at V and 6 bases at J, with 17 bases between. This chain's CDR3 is CASSETLRSYSNEQFF. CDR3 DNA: TGTGCCAGCAGTGAAACACTGAGGTCGTACTCCAATGAGCAGTTCTTC.

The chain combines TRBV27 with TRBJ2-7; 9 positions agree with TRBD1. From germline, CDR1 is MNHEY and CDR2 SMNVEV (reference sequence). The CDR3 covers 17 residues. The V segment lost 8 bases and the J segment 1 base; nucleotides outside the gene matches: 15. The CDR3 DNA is TGTGCCAGCCGAGAGAGGGGGTCGGGACAGGGTTCCTACGAGCAGTACTTC. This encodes CASRERGSGQGSYEQYF.

CDR3 nucleotides: TGTGCTAGTGGTTCTGGAGGGCCCTGGGAGCAGTACTTC. It yields the protein CASGSGGPWEQYF. V gene TRBV12-5 combines with J gene TRBJ2-7; D may be TRBD2 (6 bases). Germline CDR1 and CDR2: LGHNT and FRNRAP. The CDR3 spans 13 residues. The V end was cut by 4 bases, the J end by 7 bases, with 14 bases between.

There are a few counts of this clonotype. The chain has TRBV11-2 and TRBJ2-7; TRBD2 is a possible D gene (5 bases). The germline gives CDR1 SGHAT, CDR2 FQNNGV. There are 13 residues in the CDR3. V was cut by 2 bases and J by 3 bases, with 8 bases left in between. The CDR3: CASSLSTNYEQYF. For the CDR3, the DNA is TGTGCCAGCAGCTTATCGACTAACTACGAGCAGTACTTC.

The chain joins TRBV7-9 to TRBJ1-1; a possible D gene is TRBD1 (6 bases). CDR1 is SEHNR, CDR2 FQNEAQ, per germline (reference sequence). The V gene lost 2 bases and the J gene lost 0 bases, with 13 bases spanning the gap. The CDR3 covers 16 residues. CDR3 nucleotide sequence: TGTGCCAGCAGCTTATTACAGGGCACAATGAACACTGAAGCTTTCTTT. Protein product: CASSLLQGTMNTEAFF.

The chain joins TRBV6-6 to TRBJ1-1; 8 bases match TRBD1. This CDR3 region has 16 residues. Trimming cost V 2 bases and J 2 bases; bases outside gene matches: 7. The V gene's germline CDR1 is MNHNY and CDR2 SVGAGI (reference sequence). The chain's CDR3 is CASSYGYRGTNTEAFF. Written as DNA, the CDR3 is TGTGCCAGCAGTTACGGATACAGGGGGACTAACACTGAAGCTTTCTTT.

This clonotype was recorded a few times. The DNA for the CDR3 is TGTGCCAGCAGTTACGGATTTCTGAGGCGCCCCCATGAGCAGTTCTTC. This translates into CASSYGFLRRPHEQFF. This chain links TRBV6-2 or TRBV6-3 with TRBJ2-1; D remains unclear. Germline loops: CDR1 MNHEY, CDR2 SVGEGT. Between the trimmed V and J ends, which lost 2 bases and 8 bases, there was a span of 19 bases. The CDR3 consists of 16 residues.

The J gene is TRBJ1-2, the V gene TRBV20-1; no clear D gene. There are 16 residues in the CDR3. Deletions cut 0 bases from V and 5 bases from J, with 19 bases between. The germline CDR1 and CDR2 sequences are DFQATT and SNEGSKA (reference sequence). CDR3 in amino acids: CSARDQAQPRRYGYTF. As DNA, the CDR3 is TGCAGTGCTAGAGATCAGGCCCAGCCCAGACGATATGGCTACACCTTC.

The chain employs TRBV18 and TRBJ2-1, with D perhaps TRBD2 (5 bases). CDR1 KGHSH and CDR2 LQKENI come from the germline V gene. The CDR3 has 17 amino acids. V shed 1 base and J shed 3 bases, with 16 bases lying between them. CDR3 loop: CASSPQGKSGNYNEQFF. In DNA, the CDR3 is TGTGCCAGCTCACCACAAGGGAAAAGCGGAAACTACAATGAGCAGTTCTTC.

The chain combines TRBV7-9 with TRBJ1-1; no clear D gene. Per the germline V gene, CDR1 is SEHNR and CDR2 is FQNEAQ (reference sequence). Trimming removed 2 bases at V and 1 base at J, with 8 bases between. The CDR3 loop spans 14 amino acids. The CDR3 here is CASSLYGWNTEAFF. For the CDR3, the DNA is TGTGCCAGCAGCTTATACGGTTGGAACACTGAAGCTTTCTTT.

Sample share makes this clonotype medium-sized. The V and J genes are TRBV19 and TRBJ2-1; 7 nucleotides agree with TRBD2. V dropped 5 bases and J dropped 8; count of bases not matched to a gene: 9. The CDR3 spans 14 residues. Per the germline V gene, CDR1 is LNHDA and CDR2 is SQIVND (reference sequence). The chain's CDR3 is CASSLRTRSDEQFF. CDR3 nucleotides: TGTGCCAGTAGTCTTCGGACTAGATCGGATGAGCAGTTCTTC.

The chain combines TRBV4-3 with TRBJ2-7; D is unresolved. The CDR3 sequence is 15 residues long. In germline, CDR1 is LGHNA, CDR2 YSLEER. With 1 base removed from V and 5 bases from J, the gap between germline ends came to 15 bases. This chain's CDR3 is CASSQGRALLHEQYF. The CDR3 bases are TGCGCCAGCAGCCAAGGAAGGGCCCTTTTACACGAGCAGTACTTC.

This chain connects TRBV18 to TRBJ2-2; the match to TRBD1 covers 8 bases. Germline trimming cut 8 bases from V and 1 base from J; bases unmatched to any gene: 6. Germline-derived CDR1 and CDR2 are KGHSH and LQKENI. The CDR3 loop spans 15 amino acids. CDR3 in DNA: TGTGCCAGCGGGCCCGGACAGGGGAACACCGGGGAGCTGTTTTTT. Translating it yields CASGPGQGNTGELFF.

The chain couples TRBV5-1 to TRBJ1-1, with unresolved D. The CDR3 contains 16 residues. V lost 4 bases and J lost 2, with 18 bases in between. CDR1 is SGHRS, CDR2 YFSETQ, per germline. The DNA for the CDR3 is TGCGCCAGCAGCCCTCTGCCCTTAACGTCTAACACTGAAGCTTTCTTT. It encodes CASSPLPLTSNTEAFF.

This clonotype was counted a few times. The CDR3 reads CASKRGNRTEAFF. CDR3 coding DNA: TGTGCCAGCAAGAGGGGCAATCGCACTGAAGCTTTCTTT. This chain joins TRBV12-3 or TRBV12-4 and TRBJ1-1, with D perhaps matching TRBD1 (5 bases). V lost 7 bases and J lost 4, with 13 bases in between. The CDR3 totals 13 residues.

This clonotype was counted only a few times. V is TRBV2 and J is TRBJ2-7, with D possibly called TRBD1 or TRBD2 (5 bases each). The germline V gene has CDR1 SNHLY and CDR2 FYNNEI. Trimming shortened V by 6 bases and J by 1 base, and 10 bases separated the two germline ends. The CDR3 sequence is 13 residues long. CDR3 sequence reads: CASRRDPSYEQYF. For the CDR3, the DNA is TGTGCCAGCAGAAGGGACCCTTCCTACGAGCAGTACTTC.

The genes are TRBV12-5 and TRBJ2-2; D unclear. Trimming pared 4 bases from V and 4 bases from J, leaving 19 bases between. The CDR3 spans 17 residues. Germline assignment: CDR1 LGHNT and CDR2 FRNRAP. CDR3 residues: CASGSLPPPSGTGELFF. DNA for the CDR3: TGTGCTAGTGGTTCACTTCCCCCCCCGTCCGGCACCGGGGAGCTGTTTTTT.

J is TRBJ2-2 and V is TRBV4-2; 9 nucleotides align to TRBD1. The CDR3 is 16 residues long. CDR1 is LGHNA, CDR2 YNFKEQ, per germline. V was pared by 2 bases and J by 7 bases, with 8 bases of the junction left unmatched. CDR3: CASSQSRTGGNGELFF. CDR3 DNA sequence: TGTGCCAGCAGCCAATCTCGCACAGGGGGCAACGGGGAGCTGTTTTTT.

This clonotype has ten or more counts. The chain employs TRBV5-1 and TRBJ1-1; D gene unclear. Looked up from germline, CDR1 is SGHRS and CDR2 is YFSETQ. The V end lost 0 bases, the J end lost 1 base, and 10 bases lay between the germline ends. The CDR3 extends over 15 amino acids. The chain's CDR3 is CASSLAGSGNTEAFF. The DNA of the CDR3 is TGCGCCAGCAGCTTGGCCGGGTCGGGGAACACTGAAGCTTTCTTT. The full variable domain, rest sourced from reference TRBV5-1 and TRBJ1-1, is KAGVTQTPRYLIKTRGQQVTLSCSPISGHRSVSWYQQTPGQGLQFLFEYFSETQRNKGNFPGRFSGRQFSNSRSEMNVSTLELGDSALYLCASSLAGSGNTEAFFGQGTRLTVV.

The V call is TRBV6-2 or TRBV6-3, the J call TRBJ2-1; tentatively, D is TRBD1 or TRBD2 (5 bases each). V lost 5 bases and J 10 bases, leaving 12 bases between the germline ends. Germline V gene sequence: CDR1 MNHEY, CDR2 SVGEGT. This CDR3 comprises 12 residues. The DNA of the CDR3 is TGTGCCAGCAGTACACCGGGACCCGAGCAGTTCTTC. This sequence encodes CASSTPGPEQFF.

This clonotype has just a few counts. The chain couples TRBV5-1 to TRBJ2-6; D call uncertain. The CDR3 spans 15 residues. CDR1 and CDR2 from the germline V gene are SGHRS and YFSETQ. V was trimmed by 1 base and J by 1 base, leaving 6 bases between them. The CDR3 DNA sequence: TGCGCCAGCAGCTTGAGTGAGTCTGGGGCCAACGTCCTGACTTTC. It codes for CASSLSESGANVLTF.

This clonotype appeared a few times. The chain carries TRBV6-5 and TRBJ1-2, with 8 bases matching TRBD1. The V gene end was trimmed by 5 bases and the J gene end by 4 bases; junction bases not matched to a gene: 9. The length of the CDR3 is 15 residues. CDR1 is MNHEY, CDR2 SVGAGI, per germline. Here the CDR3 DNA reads TGTGCCAGCAGTGCCCGACAGGGGAAGGGCTATGGCTACACCTTC. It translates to CASSARQGKGYGYTF.

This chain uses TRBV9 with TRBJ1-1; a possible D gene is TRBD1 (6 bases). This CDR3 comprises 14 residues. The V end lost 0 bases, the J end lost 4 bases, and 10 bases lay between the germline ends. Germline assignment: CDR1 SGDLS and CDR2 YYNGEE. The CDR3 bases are TGTGCCAGCAGCGTAGGTAGGGGGGGCACTGAAGCTTTCTTT. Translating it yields CASSVGRGGTEAFF.

The CDR3 here is CASSWRTSGSPGELFF. The CDR3 coding sequence is TGTGCCAGCAGCTGGAGGACTAGCGGGAGCCCCGGGGAGCTGTTTTTT. The chain employs TRBV5-5 and TRBJ2-2, with 13 bases identical to TRBD2. Unmatched junction bases numbered 5, after V lost 3 bases and J lost 6 bases. In germline, CDR1 is SGHKS, CDR2 YYEKEE (reference sequence). The CDR3 extends over 16 amino acids.

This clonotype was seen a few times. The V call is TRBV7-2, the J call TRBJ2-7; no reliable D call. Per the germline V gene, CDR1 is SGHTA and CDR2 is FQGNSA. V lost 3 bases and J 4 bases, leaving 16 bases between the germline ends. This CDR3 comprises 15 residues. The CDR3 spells CASSFGDGFSYEQYF. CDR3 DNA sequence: TGTGCCAGCAGCTTCGGTGATGGGTTCTCTTACGAGCAGTACTTC.

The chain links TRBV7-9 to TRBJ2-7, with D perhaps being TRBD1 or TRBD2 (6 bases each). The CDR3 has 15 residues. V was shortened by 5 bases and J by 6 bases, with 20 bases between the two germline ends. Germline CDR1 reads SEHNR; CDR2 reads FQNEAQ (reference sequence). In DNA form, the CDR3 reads TGTGCCAGCAGCAACATGCAGGGGACCGGGGGCGAGCAGTACTTC. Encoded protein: CASSNMQGTGGEQYF.